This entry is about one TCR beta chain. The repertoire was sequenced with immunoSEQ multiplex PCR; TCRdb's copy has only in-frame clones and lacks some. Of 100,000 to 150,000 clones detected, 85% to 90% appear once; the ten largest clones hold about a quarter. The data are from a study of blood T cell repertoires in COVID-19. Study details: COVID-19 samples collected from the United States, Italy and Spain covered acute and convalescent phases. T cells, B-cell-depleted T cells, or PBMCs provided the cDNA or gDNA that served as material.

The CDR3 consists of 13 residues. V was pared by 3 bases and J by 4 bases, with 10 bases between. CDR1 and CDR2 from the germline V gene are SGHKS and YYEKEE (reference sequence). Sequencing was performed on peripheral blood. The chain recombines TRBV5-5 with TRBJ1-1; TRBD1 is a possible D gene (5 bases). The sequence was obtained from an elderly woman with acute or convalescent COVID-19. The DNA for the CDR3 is TGTGCCAGCAGCTGGGGGGTAGGCACTGAAGCTTTCTTT. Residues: CASSWGVGTEAFF. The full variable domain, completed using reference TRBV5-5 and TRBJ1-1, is DAGVTQSPTHLIKTRGQQVTLRCSPISGHKSVSWYQQVLGQGPQFIFQYYEKEERGRGNFPDRFSARQFPNYSSELNVNALLLGDSALYLCASSWGVGTEAFFGQGTRLTVV.